A selection of T cell receptor beta chains follows, all from one sample in a study of blood T cell repertoires in COVID-19. Measured with immunoSEQ multiplex PCR; TCRdb has only the in-frame clones, and not every one. Here the sample spans more than 120,000 clones, approximately 90% being singletons. The sequenced material came from peripheral blood. The source of these receptors is a human donor in a cohort sampled during active COVID-19. Both conserved end residues are part of each CDR3. The order of the fields is D gene, clone size, V gene, J gene, CDR3 DNA, CDR3 protein. A D gene is named only where the DNA matches it firmly. Clone size, where shown, is once, few, many, or a class for clones that have expanded.

TRBD1	.	TRBV10-1	TRBJ1-3	TGCGCCATTAAGGGGACAGACTCTGGAAACACCATATATTTT	CAIKGTDSGNTIYF
.	.	TRBV4-3	TRBJ2-1	TGCGCCAGCAGCCCCCACAGGAGCTCCTACAATGAGCAGTTCTTC	CASSPHRSSYNEQFF
.	.	TRBV30	TRBJ1-6	TGTGCCTGGAGTGCAGGATTACCCCTCCACTTT	CAWSAGLPLHF
.	.	TRBV5-8	TRBJ1-4	TGTGCCAGCAGCTTTGAATTTGGACAGAAGCCGAAACTGTTTTTT	CASSFEFGQKPKLFF
TRBD2	.	TRBV3-1/TRBV3-2	TRBJ2-1	TGTGCCAGCAGCCAAGACATTGGCGGGGGGTTTATGTATGAGCAGTTCTTC	CASSQDIGGGFMYEQFF
TRBD2	.	TRBV12-3/TRBV12-4	TRBJ2-3	TGTGCCAGCAGCTATAGCGGGGGGGAAGTGTATTTT	CASSYSGGEVYF
TRBD1	.	TRBV5-4	TRBJ2-1	TGTGCCAGCAGCGCCGGACAGGGGGCCTACAATGAGCAGTTCTTC	CASSAGQGAYNEQFF
.	once	TRBV11-3	TRBJ1-1	TGTGCCAGCAGCTTGACAGGAGAGACTGAAGCTTTCTTT	CASSLTGETEAFF
TRBD1	.	TRBV5-1	TRBJ2-5	TGCGCCAGCAGCTTCGAGGGGGCATCAAAGACCCAGTACTTC	CASSFEGASKTQYF
TRBD1	.	TRBV27	TRBJ1-5	TGTGCCAGCAGTTTTCTGGGACAGGGGAATCAGCCCCAGCATTTT	CASSFLGQGNQPQHF
.	.	TRBV7-9	TRBJ1-5	TGTGCCAGCAGCTTAGGAGGGGGGGGGAACAATCAGCCCCAGCATTTT	CASSLGGGGNNQPQHF
TRBD1	once	TRBV3-1/TRBV3-2	TRBJ2-1	TGTGCCAGCAGCCAAGGGCCCTGGGACAGATACAATGAGCAGTTCTTC	CASSQGPWDRYNEQFF
.	.	TRBV2	TRBJ2-3	TGTGCCAGCAGTGAAGTTGGGGGGGCTCATAGCACAGATACGCAGTATTTT	CASSEVGGAHSTDTQYF
TRBD2	.	TRBV2	TRBJ2-4	TGTGCCAGCAGTGAAGCTTTGCTAGCGGGGTACAAAAACATTCAGTACTTC	CASSEALLAGYKNIQYF
.	.	TRBV7-2	TRBJ2-5	TGTGCCAGCAGCTTAGCTAAGGGGCGGGAGACCCAGTACTTC	CASSLAKGRETQYF
.	.	TRBV2	TRBJ2-4	TGTGCCAGCAGGGAGGGGTACTTC	CASREGYF
TRBD1	.	TRBV5-6	TRBJ2-1	TGTGCCAGCAGCTTGCGGAGACAGGGGGCTTCGGAGCAGTTCTTC	CASSLRRQGASEQFF
TRBD1	.	TRBV7-3	TRBJ2-6	TGTGCCAGCAGCCACGGGACAGTCACTAGCGTCCTGACTTTC	CASSHGTVTSVLTF
.	.	TRBV20-1	TRBJ2-7	TGCAGTGCTAGAGCTCTAGGCGAGCAGTACTTC	CSARALGEQYF
.	.	TRBV6-5	TRBJ1-2	TGTGCCAGCAGTTACTCGGGTTTCGGAGCTAACTATGGCTACACCTTC	CASSYSGFGANYGYTF
TRBD1	.	TRBV6-1	TRBJ1-1	TGTGCCAGCAGTGAAATGGGACAGGGATTCGGCACTGAAGCTTTCTTT	CASSEMGQGFGTEAFF
TRBD1	.	TRBV7-9	TRBJ1-2	TGTGCCAGCAGCTCTAGGACAGGGTCCTATGGCTACACCTTC	CASSSRTGSYGYTF
.	.	TRBV5-6	TRBJ2-2	TGTGCCAGCAGCCCGGTGGGCGACGGGGAGCTGTTTTTT	CASSPVGDGELFF
TRBD1	.	TRBV3-1/TRBV3-2	TRBJ1-2	TGTGCCAGCAGCCAAGATATTCGCGTGGGGGGACAGGGAGGCTATGGCTACACCTTC	CASSQDIRVGGQGGYGYTF
.	.	TRBV27	TRBJ2-7	TGTGCCAGCAGGGCCAGCGGAGGGCCTCGGTCGTTCTTATACGAGCAGTACTTC	CASRASGGPRSFLYEQYF
.	.	TRBV9	TRBJ1-2	TGTGCCAGCAGCGTAGGGGGGGGCGCGGATGGCTACACCTTC	CASSVGGGADGYTF
.	.	TRBV12-3/TRBV12-4	TRBJ2-5	TGTGCCAGCAGTCAGGGGCAGCAAGAGACCCAGTACTTC	CASSQGQQETQYF
TRBD1	.	TRBV5-8	TRBJ1-1	TGTGCCAGCACTACTCACAGGGGGGAGGCTTTCTTT	CASTTHRGEAFF
.	once	TRBV4-1	TRBJ2-5	TGCGCCAGCAGCCAAGTTATGGGGGGACAAGAGACCCAGTACTTC	CASSQVMGGQETQYF
.	.	TRBV6-5	TRBJ2-1	TGTGCCAGCGGGGACTTTTACTCCTACAATGAGCAGTTCTTC	CASGDFYSYNEQFF
.	.	TRBV10-3	TRBJ1-2	TGTGCCGGGATAAGCAGGGGATCCAACTATGGCTACACCTTC	CAGISRGSNYGYTF
.	.	TRBV5-1	TRBJ1-3	TGCGCCAGCAGCTTGGAAGCGGTCTCTGGAAACACCATATATTTT	CASSLEAVSGNTIYF
.	.	TRBV25-1	TRBJ1-3	TGTGCCAGCAGTGACAGATATTCTGGAAACACCATATATTTT	CASSDRYSGNTIYF
TRBD1	.	TRBV6-5	TRBJ1-5	TGTGCCAGCAGACAGGGGGATCAGCCCCAGCATTTT	CASRQGDQPQHF
.	.	TRBV4-2	TRBJ1-1	TGTGCCAGCAGCCTTCAGGGCCACCGAAAATTAATGAACACTGAAGCTTTCTTT	CASSLQGHRKLMNTEAFF
.	.	TRBV29-1	TRBJ2-5	TGCAGCGTTGAAGTGGCATTCGGGGGACAAGAGACCCAGTACTTC	CSVEVAFGGQETQYF
.	.	TRBV9	TRBJ2-5	TGTGCCAGCAGCGTAGCTCGCGTGCCATGGGAGACCCAGTACTTC	CASSVARVPWETQYF
.	.	TRBV6-4	TRBJ1-2	TGTGCCAGCAGTGCCAGGAGTTGGGGCTTAAACTATGGCTACACCTTC	CASSARSWGLNYGYTF
TRBD1	.	TRBV9	TRBJ1-5	TGTGCCAGCAGCGCATCAGGGGGCCTTCAGCCCCAGCATTTT	CASSASGGLQPQHF
TRBD1	.	TRBV2	TRBJ1-2	TGTGCCAGCAGTGAAGGCCGGTTGGGGACAGGGGATGGCTACACCTTC	CASSEGRLGTGDGYTF
.	.	TRBV27	TRBJ1-2	TGTGCCAGCAGTTTTAGTCAAACCCGAGGCGGGGGGCGAGGCTATGGCTACACCTTC	CASSFSQTRGGGRGYGYTF
TRBD2	once	TRBV7-2	TRBJ2-1	TGTGCCAGCAGCTTATTTCGTTTCACTAGCGGGGGGGCGGTCAATGAGCAGTTCTTC	CASSLFRFTSGGAVNEQFF
TRBD1	.	TRBV5-1	TRBJ2-7	TGCGCCAGCAGCCCGGGGGACAGGGATTCCTACGAGCAGTACTTC	CASSPGDRDSYEQYF
.	.	TRBV10-3	TRBJ2-1	TGTGCCTCAGGGGGGGACAGGTCCTACAATGAGCAGTTCTTC	CASGGDRSYNEQFF
.	.	TRBV5-4	TRBJ1-1	TGTGCCAGCAGCTGGGCGGGTGGCACTGAAGCTTTCTTT	CASSWAGGTEAFF
.	.	TRBV20-1	TRBJ2-7	TGCAGTGCTAAACAGGGCTACGAGCAGTACTTC	CSAKQGYEQYF
TRBD1	.	TRBV6-6	TRBJ1-6	TGTGCCAGCAGTTACTCGGGACAGACTTATAATTCACCCCTCCACTTT	CASSYSGQTYNSPLHF
.	.	TRBV6-5	TRBJ1-1	TGTGCCAGCAGTTACTTAGAGGGGAACACTGAAGCTTTCTTT	CASSYLEGNTEAFF
TRBD2	.	TRBV5-4	TRBJ2-1	TGTGCCAGCAGCCCGGGACTAGCGGGGGGCAATGAGCAGTTCTTC	CASSPGLAGGNEQFF
.	.	TRBV4-3	TRBJ1-2	TGCGCCAGCAGCCAAGATCACAGGTCAAATGGCTACACCTTC	CASSQDHRSNGYTF
TRBD2	.	TRBV7-9	TRBJ2-3	TGTGCCAGCAGCTCTTACCTAGCGGGGGGTCCCCCTACGCAGTATTTT	CASSSYLAGGPPTQYF